These 21 T cell receptor beta chains were sequenced from one sample in a study of T cell responses to AZD1222 COVID-19 vaccine (dated by TCRdb to about 2021). The time point label of this sample denotes: baseline before first vaccination. Receptor amplification or capture employed the immunoSEQ multiplex PCR assay. The clones in this table, taken by TCRdb from immuneACCESS, are in-frame only. Not every clone is retained; where verified, under half of the shortfall comes from an unresolved V gene, and the cause of the rest is unknown. Across this sample there are fewer than 140,000 clones, with roughly 90% seen only once. The ten largest clones represent over 4.5% of the sample. Sequenced here: peripheral blood, sampled on day 0 of AZD1222 vaccination. The receptors derive from an adult in good health.

This chain connects TRBV29-1 to TRBJ1-1; D gene uncertain. V was trimmed by 2 bases and J by 2 bases, leaving 15 bases between them. The CDR3 is made up of 15 amino acids. CDR1 is SQVTM and CDR2 is ANQGSEA in the germline V gene. The CDR3 here is CSVEQSPGRNTEAFF. The CDR3 DNA reads TGCAGCGTTGAACAATCTCCCGGAAGAAACACTGAAGCTTTCTTT.

The rearrangement joins TRBV5-1 to TRBJ2-1; D is unresolved. The CDR3 runs to 15 residues. V lost 0 bases and J 8 bases, leaving 15 bases between the germline ends. CDR1 SGHRS and CDR2 YFSETQ come from the germline V gene. CDR3 region: CASSLASDRGDEQFF. CDR3 coding DNA: TGCGCCAGCAGCTTGGCCTCCGACCGTGGGGATGAGCAGTTCTTC.

The table lists this clone with a few counts. The chain recombines TRBV10-1 with TRBJ2-7; weak D call: TRBD1 (6 bases). The ends were cut back, 1 base at V and 6 bases at J, with 10 bases in the middle. This CDR3 has 13 amino acids. Germline V gene data show CDR1 as WNHNN and CDR2 as SYGVQD (reference sequence). The CDR3 region is CASSELQGGEQYF. CDR3 bases: TGCGCCAGCAGTGAGTTACAGGGCGGCGAGCAGTACTTC.

The gene calls are TRBV7-3 and TRBJ2-3; 10 bases match TRBD1. This CDR3 contains 17 residues. The V and J ends lost 1 base and 4 bases, in that order; junction bases with no gene match: 8. The germline gives CDR1 SGHTA, CDR2 FQGTGA. The CDR3, as DNA: TGTGCCAGCAGCTTAAGATTCGGACAGGGGGTACCAGATACGCAGTATTTT. It yields the protein CASSLRFGQGVPDTQYF.

The J gene is TRBJ2-7, the V gene TRBV27, with TRBD2 identical over 8 bases. The trim removed 3 bases at V and 5 bases at J, leaving 6 bases unmatched. Germline CDR1 and CDR2: MNHEY and SMNVEV (reference sequence). CDR3 length equals 14 residues. CDR3 sequence (DNA): TGTGCCAGCAGTTTCGGGCTAGCGGGTAACGAGCAGTACTTC. This sequence encodes CASSFGLAGNEQYF.

This clone was found once. This chain links TRBV10-3 with TRBJ1-2; 7 nucleotides line up with TRBD1. The V and J ends lost 5 bases and 4 bases, in that order; junction bases with no gene match: 7. The germline gives CDR1 ENHRY, CDR2 SYGVKD. CDR3 length equals 14 residues. CDR3 sequence (DNA): TGTGCCATCAGTCTGGGGACAGCGGGCTATGGCTACACCTTC. Translated, it gives CAISLGTAGYGYTF.

This chain uses TRBV9 with TRBJ1-1, with D possibly TRBD1 on 5 matching bases. Looked up from germline, CDR1 is SGDLS and CDR2 is YYNGEE. With 0 bases removed from V and 6 bases from J, the gap between germline ends came to 12 bases. The CDR3 totals 14 residues. CDR3 in DNA: TGTGCCAGCAGCGTAGGGGGGGTGCAGGCTGAAGCTTTCTTT. This encodes CASSVGGVQAEAFF.

The chain recombines TRBV5-5 with TRBJ1-5, with D unclear. The V and J ends lost 7 bases and 2 bases respectively, with 22 bases between them. The germline V gene has CDR1 SGHKS and CDR2 YYEKEE (reference sequence). This CDR3 region has 17 residues. The CDR3 sequence is CASAFGGSGGGNQPQHF. As DNA, the CDR3 is TGTGCCAGCGCCTTCGGTGGTAGTGGCGGGGGCAATCAGCCCCAGCATTTT.

The gene calls are TRBV15 and TRBJ1-2; 9 positions agree with TRBD1. The J segment lost 7 bases and the V segment lost 4 bases, leaving 16 bases of the junction unmatched. The CDR3 contains 17 residues. The germline gives CDR1 LNHNV, CDR2 YYDKDF (reference sequence). The CDR3 bases are TGTGCCACCAGCAAAGAATGGTCCCGGGACAGGGCCGGTGGCTACACCTTC. Encoded protein: CATSKEWSRDRAGGYTF.

This sequence joins TRBV5-8 and TRBJ2-3; D remains unclear. Trimming pared 4 bases from V and 0 bases from J, leaving 12 bases between. In germline, CDR1 is SGHTS, CDR2 YDEGEE. The CDR3 has 15 amino acids. DNA for the CDR3: TGTGCCAGCAGCCGGAAGGGTGTAAGCACAGATACGCAGTATTTT. This sequence encodes CASSRKGVSTDTQYF. The full variable domain, its missing parts supplied by reference TRBV5-8 and TRBJ2-3, is EAGVTQSPTHLIKTRGQQATLRCSPISGHTSVYWYQQALGLGLQFLLWYDEGEERNRGNFPPRFSGRQFPNYSSELNVNALELEDSALYLCASSRKGVSTDTQYFGPGTRLTVL.

This chain joins TRBV11-2 and TRBJ2-7; a possible D gene is TRBD2 (5 bases). V was clipped by 3 bases and J by 3 bases, with 6 bases between them. Looked up from germline, CDR1 is SGHAT and CDR2 is FQNNGV. The CDR3 covers 12 residues. The CDR3 DNA reads TGTGCCAGCAGCTTGAGCGGCTACGAGCAGTACTTC. Amino acids: CASSLSGYEQYF. Based on the CDR3 plus reference TRBV11-2 and TRBJ2-7, the full variable domain is EAGVAQSPRYKIIEKRQSVAFWCNPISGHATLYWYQQILGQGPKLLIQFQNNGVVDDSQLPKDRFSAERLKGVDSTLKIQPAKLEDSAVYLCASSLSGYEQYFGPGTRLTVT.

Worth noting for this clone: Additional DNA sequences in this sample encode the identical CDR3. The rearrangement uses TRBV12-3 or TRBV12-4 and TRBJ1-1; D ambiguous. CDR3 size: 13 residues. V dropped 2 bases and J dropped 0 bases, with 4 bases sitting between them. The CDR3 bases are TGTGCCAGCAGTTTAAGGGTGAACACTGAAGCTTTCTTT. Its translation: CASSLRVNTEAFF.

This clone occurred a few times. V usage is TRBV10-3 and J usage is TRBJ1-5; perhaps TRBD1 as D (5 bases). The V end lost 6 bases, the J end lost 4 bases, and 16 bases lay between the germline ends. The CDR3 length is 15 residues. Germline CDR1 is ENHRY and CDR2 is SYGVKD. CDR3 residues: CAISSVGTKNQPQHF. DNA for the CDR3: TGTGCCATCAGCTCGGTCGGGACGAAAAATCAGCCCCAGCATTTT.

The chain combines TRBV18 with TRBJ2-5, with D uncertain. Germline V CDR1 and CDR2: KGHSH, LQKENI. The CDR3 consists of 12 residues. V lost 4 bases and J 0 bases, leaving 3 bases between the germline ends. CDR3 in DNA: TGTGCCAGCTCACTGTACCAAGAGACCCAGTACTTC. It is translated as CASSLYQETQYF. The full variable domain, rest sourced from reference TRBV18 and TRBJ2-5, is NAGVMQNPRHLVRRRGQEARLRCSPMKGHSHVYWYRQLPEEGLKFMVYLQKENIIDESGMPKERFSAEFPKEGPSILRIQQVVRGDSAAYFCASSLYQETQYFGPGTRLLVL.

Of note for this clone: Other nucleotide sequences from this sample produce the same CDR3. This chain uses TRBV18 with TRBJ2-7, with 10 positions matching TRBD1. The CDR3 length is 15 residues. Germline V gives CDR1 KGHSH, CDR2 LQKENI. V shed 3 bases, J shed 2 bases, and the junction held 4 bases outside the gene matches. The CDR3 region is CASSPGTGDTYEQYF. The CDR3, as DNA: TGTGCCAGCTCACCGGGGACAGGGGACACCTACGAGCAGTACTTC.

Only a few counts were recorded for this clone. The chain is built from TRBV2 and TRBJ1-5; no reliable D call. With 7 bases removed from V and 4 bases from J, the gap between germline ends came to 14 bases. This CDR3 has 14 amino acids. Germline V gives CDR1 SNHLY, CDR2 FYNNEI. Written as DNA, the CDR3 is TGTGCCAGCACCCGTTCTGAGGTTAATCAGCCCCAGCATTTT. Translation gives CASTRSEVNQPQHF.

V usage is TRBV19 and J usage is TRBJ1-4; D gene uncertain. This CDR3 region has 15 residues. Germline CDR1 LNHDA, CDR2 SQIVND (reference sequence). V was clipped by 2 bases and J by 2 bases, with 9 bases between them. DNA for the CDR3: TGTGCCAGTAGTATAAATGGTGTGACTAATGAAAAACTGTTTTTT. Amino acids: CASSINGVTNEKLFF.

With respect to this clone: This likely comes from a read error, as the CDR3 has no conserved phenylalanine or tryptophan at its end. Because the CDR3's place on the DNA is in doubt, the DNA is left out and the CDR3 is given as listed by TCRdb. Here the CDR3 reads CASSTPLTGIKLS. The rearrangement joins TRBV19 to TRBJ1-1; TRBD1 is the table's D call and was not checked against the DNA. Counting both end residues, the CDR3 totals 13 amino acids. Germline V gene data show CDR1 as LNHDA and CDR2 as SQIVND (reference sequence).

This sequence joins TRBV30 and TRBJ2-6; no firm D call. This CDR3 is 18 amino acids long. The V end was cut by 0 bases, the J end by 1 base, with 16 bases between. Germline-derived CDR1 and CDR2 are GTSNPN and SVGIG (reference sequence). The CDR3 here is CAWSVVALSRSGANVLTF. Here the CDR3 DNA reads TGTGCCTGGAGTGTCGTCGCACTATCGCGGTCTGGGGCCAACGTCCTGACTTTC.

The chain couples TRBV5-4 to TRBJ2-1, with TRBD2 matching 12 bases. The germline gives CDR1 SGHNT, CDR2 YYREEE (reference sequence). J was trimmed by 3 bases and V by 3 bases; bases with no gene match: 4. The CDR3 is 16 residues long. CDR3 in amino acids: CASSSWTSGVYNEQFF. DNA for the CDR3: TGTGCCAGCAGCTCCTGGACTAGCGGGGTCTACAATGAGCAGTTCTTC.

J is TRBJ2-5 and V is TRBV3-1 (or the pseudogene TRBV3-2); D is ambiguous. Germline-derived CDR1 and CDR2 are LGHDT and YNNKEL (reference sequence). The germline V and J ends were trimmed by 0 bases and 4 bases, with 9 bases remaining between them. There are 14 residues in the CDR3. CDR3: CASSQDSGSETQYF. The CDR3 bases are TGTGCCAGCAGCCAAGACTCGGGTTCAGAGACCCAGTACTTC.